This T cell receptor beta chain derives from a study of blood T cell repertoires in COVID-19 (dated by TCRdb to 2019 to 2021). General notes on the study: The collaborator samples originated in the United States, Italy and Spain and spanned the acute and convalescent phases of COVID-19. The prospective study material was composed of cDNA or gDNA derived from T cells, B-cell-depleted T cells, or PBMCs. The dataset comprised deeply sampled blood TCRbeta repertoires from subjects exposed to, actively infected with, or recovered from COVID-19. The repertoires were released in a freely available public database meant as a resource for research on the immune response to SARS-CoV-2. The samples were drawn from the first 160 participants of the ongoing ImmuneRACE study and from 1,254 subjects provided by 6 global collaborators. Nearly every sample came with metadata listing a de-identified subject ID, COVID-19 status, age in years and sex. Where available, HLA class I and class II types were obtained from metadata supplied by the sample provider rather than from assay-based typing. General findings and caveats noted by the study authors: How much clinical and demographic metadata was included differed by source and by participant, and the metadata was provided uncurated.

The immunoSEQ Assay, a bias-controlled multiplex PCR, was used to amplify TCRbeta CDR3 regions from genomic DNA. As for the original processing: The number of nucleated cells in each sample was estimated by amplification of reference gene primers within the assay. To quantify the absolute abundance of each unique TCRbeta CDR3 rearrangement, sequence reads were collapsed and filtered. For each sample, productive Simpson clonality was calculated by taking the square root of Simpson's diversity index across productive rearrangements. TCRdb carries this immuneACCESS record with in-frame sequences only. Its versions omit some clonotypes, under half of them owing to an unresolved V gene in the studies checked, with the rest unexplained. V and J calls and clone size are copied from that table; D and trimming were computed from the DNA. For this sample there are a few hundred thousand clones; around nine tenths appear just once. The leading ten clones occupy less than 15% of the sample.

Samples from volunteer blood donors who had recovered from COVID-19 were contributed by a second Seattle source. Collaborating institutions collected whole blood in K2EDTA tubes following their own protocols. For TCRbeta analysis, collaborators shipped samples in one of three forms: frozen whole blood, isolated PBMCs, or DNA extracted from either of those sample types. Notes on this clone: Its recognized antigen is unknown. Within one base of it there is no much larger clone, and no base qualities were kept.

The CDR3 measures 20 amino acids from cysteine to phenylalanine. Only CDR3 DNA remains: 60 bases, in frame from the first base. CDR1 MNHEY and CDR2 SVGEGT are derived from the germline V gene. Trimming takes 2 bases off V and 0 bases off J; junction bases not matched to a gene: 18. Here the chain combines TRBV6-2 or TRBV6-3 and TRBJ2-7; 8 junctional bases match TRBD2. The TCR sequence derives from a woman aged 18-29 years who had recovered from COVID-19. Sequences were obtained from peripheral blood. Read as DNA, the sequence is TGTGCCAGCAGTTACCCCATGACGGGAGGGGAGCCTTTAAGCTCCTACGAGCAGTACTTC. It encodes CASSYPMTGGEPLSSYEQYF.